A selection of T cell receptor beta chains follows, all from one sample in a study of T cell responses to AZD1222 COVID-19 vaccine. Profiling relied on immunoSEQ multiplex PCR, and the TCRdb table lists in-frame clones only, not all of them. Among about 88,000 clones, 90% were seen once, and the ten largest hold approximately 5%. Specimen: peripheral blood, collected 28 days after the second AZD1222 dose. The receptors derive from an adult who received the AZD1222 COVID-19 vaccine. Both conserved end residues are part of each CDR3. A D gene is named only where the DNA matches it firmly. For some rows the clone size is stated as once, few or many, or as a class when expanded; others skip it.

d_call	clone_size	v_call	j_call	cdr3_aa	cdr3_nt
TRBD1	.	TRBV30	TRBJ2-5	CAWRATGMKTQYF	TGTGCCTGGAGGGCGACAGGGATGAAGACCCAGTACTTC
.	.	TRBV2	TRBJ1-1	CASSEGEGPEAFF	TGTGCCAGCAGTGAAGGTGAGGGCCCTGAAGCTTTCTTT
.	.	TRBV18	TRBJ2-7	CASGGGYEQYF	TGTGCCAGTGGGGGTGGCTACGAGCAGTACTTC
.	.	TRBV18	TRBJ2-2	CASSPSVGLSTGRVVTGELFF	TGTGCCAGCTCACCCTCCGTCGGTCTCTCAACGGGAAGGGTCGTCACCGGGGAGCTGTTTTTT
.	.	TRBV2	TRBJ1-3	CASGRFNSGNTIYF	TGTGCCAGCGGCAGATTCAACTCTGGAAACACCATATATTTT
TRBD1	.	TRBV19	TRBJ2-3	CASSATGADTQYF	TGTGCCAGTAGTGCGACAGGGGCAGATACGCAGTATTTT
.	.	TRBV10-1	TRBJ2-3	CASSDGLSGLKDTQYF	TGCGCCAGCAGTGATGGGTTATCAGGGCTCAAAGATACGCAGTATTTT
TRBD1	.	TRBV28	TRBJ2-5	CASSYDRGQETQYF	TGTGCCAGCAGTTATGACAGGGGGCAAGAGACCCAGTACTTC
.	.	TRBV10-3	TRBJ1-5	CAISQVEGQPQHF	TGTGCCATCAGTCAAGTGGAGGGGCAGCCCCAGCATTTT
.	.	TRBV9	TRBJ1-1	CASTQEVGTEAFF	TGTGCCAGCACCCAGGAGGTTGGCACTGAAGCTTTCTTT
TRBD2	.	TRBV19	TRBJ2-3	CASNAQRGGWDTQYF	TGTGCCAGTAATGCTCAGCGGGGGGGCTGGGATACGCAGTATTTT
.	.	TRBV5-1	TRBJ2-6	CASSLGQSSGANVLTF	TGCGCCAGCAGCCTAGGACAGTCCTCTGGGGCCAACGTCCTGACTTTC
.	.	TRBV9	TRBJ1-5	CASSVGGAGQPQHF	TGTGCCAGCAGCGTAGGGGGGGCTGGGCAGCCCCAGCATTTT
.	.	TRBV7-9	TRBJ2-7	CASSFATVYEQYF	TGTGCCAGCAGCTTCGCGACAGTCTACGAGCAGTACTTC
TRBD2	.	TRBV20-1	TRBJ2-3	CSASHGGSGTDTQYF	TGCAGTGCTAGTCACGGGGGGTCCGGCACAGATACGCAGTATTTT
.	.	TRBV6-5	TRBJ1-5	CASGEGRIGNQPQHF	TGTGCCAGCGGGGAGGGGAGGATCGGCAATCAGCCCCAGCATTTT
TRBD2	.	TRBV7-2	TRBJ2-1	CASSYPGLAHPRYNEQFF	TGTGCCAGCAGTTATCCGGGACTAGCGCACCCTCGTTACAATGAGCAGTTCTTC
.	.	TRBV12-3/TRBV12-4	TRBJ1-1	CASITYGGTEAFF	TGTGCCAGCATCACTTATGGAGGCACTGAAGCTTTCTTT
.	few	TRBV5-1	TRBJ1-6	CASSLASANPNSPLHF	TGCGCCAGCAGCTTGGCCTCTGCGAACCCTAATTCACCCCTCCACTTT
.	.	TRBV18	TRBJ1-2	CASSPPSTVNYGYTF	TGTGCCAGCTCACCACCCTCTACAGTGAACTATGGCTACACCTTC
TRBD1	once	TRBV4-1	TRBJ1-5	CASSQAPTGDQPQHF	TGCGCCAGCAGCCAGGCCCCGACAGGGGATCAGCCCCAGCATTTT
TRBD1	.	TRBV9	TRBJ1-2	CASSGRRGQGLSYGYTF	TGTGCCAGCAGCGGGAGGCGGGGACAGGGGTTGAGCTATGGCTACACCTTC
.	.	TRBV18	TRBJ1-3	CASSPLAPGLATGNTIYF	TGTGCCAGCTCACCACTCGCCCCTGGGCTGGCTACTGGAAACACCATATATTTT
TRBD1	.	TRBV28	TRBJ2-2	CASTTGGGTGELFF	TGTGCCAGCACCACAGGGGGTGGCACCGGGGAGCTGTTTTTT
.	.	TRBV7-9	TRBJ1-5	CASSWDQGNQPQHF	TGTGCCAGCAGCTGGGATCAGGGGAATCAGCCCCAGCATTTT
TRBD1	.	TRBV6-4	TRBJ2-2	CASSRDRQNTGELFF	TGTGCCAGCAGCCGGGACAGACAAAACACCGGGGAGCTGTTTTTT
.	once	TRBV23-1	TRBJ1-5	CASSQRGRANQPQHF	TGCGCCAGCAGTCAACGGGGACGGGCGAATCAGCCCCAGCATTTT
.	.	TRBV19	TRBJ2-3	CASSIASATTDTQYF	TGTGCCAGTAGTATAGCGTCGGCTACCACAGATACGCAGTATTTT
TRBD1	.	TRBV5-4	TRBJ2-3	CASSTGTGVTDTQYF	TGTGCCAGCAGTACCGGGACAGGGGTCACAGATACGCAGTATTTT
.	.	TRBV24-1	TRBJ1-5	CATSDLHGPQHF	TGTGCCACCAGTGATTTGCATGGGCCCCAGCATTTT
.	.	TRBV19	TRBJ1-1	CASSGTGTLQAFF	TGTGCCAGTAGTGGGACCGGGACTTTGCAAGCTTTCTTT
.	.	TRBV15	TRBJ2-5	CATSRGDGWRVQETQYF	TGTGCCACCAGCAGAGGGGATGGATGGCGGGTCCAAGAGACCCAGTACTTC
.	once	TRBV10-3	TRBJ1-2	CAISETDYGYTF	TGTGCCATCAGTGAAACAGACTATGGCTACACCTTC
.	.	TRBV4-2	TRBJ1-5	CASSQGRVNQPQHF	TGTGCCAGCAGCCAAGGACGGGTCAATCAGCCCCAGCATTTT
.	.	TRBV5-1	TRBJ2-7	CASSLRGGPLYEQYF	TGCGCCAGCAGCTTGAGGGGGGGCCCTTTGTACGAGCAGTACTTC
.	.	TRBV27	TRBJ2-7	CASSPGGFYEQYF	TGTGCCAGCAGCCCTGGGGGATTCTACGAGCAGTACTTC
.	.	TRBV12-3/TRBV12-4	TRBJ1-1	CASSPILVGAFF	TGTGCCAGCAGTCCCATACTTGTGGGAGCTTTCTTT
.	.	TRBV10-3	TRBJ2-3	CAISESRTESDTQYF	TGTGCCATCAGTGAGTCCCGGACAGAATCAGATACGCAGTATTTT
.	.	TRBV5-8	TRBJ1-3	CASSLHSGLNTIYF	TGTGCCAGCAGCTTGCACAGTGGGCTCAACACCATATATTTT
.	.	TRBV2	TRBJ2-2	CASSFGDWTGELFF	TGTGCCAGCAGTTTCGGGGATTGGACCGGGGAGCTGTTTTTT
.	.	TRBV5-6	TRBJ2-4	CASSQRQVAKNIQYF	TGTGCCAGCAGCCAGCGTCAGGTGGCCAAAAACATTCAGTACTTC
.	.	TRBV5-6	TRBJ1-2	CASSSRGRGPGYTF	TGTGCCAGCAGCTCTCGAGGGAGGGGCCCTGGCTACACCTTC
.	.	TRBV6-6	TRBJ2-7	CASIQSDLPYEQYF	TGTGCCAGCATTCAATCGGACCTGCCCTACGAGCAGTACTTC
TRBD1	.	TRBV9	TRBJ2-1	CASSVDPGTGNEQFF	TGTGCCAGCAGCGTAGACCCTGGGACAGGGAATGAGCAGTTCTTC
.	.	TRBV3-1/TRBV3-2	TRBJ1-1	CASSQQKNTEAFF	TGTGCCAGCAGCCAGCAGAAGAACACTGAAGCTTTCTTT
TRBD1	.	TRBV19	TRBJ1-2	CAISRGPGGNYGYTF	TGTGCCATTTCAAGGGGCCCAGGGGGCAACTATGGCTACACCTTC
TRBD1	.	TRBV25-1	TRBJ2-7	CASGYSAGTGRHEQYF	TGTGCCAGCGGTTACTCCGCCGGGACAGGAAGGCACGAGCAGTACTTC
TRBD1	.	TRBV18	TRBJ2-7	CASSPPGQSYEQYF	TGTGCCAGCTCACCCCCGGGACAGTCCTACGAGCAGTACTTC
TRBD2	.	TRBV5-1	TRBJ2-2	CAIRGGAGLEAGELFF	TGCGCCATCCGAGGCGGGGCAGGACTAGAGGCCGGGGAGCTGTTTTTT
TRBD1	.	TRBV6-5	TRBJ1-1	CASRTPGTGAEAFF	TGTGCCAGCAGGACCCCCGGGACAGGAGCTGAAGCTTTCTTT
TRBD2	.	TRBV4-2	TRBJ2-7	CASSQDVLAGGPNEQYF	TGTGCCAGCAGCCAAGATGTCCTAGCGGGGGGACCAAACGAGCAGTACTTC
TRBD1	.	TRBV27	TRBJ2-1	CASSPGDRQWREQFF	TGTGCCAGCAGTCCAGGGGACAGGCAGTGGAGGGAGCAGTTCTTC
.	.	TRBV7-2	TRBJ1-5	CASSLGGYSNQPQHF	TGTGCCAGCAGCTTAGGGGGATATAGCAATCAGCCCCAGCATTTT
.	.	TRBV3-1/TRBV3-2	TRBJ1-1	CASSHGTEAFF	TGTGCCAGCAGCCATGGTACTGAAGCTTTCTTT
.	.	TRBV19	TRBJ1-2	CASSIDLWVPAIYGYTF	TGTGCCAGTAGTATAGACCTTTGGGTTCCAGCGATCTATGGCTACACCTTC
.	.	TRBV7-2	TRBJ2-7	CASSLGGYRSPYEQYF	TGTGCCAGCAGCTTAGGAGGGTACCGCTCCCCCTACGAGCAGTACTTC
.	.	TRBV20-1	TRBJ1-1	CSANRPGYF	TGCAGTGCTAATCGCCCCGGGTACTTT